This is a list of T cell receptor beta chains from one sample in a study of blood T cell repertoires in COVID-19. TCRdb's table, derived via immunoSEQ multiplex PCR, lists solely in-frame clones and lacks some. The data show some 100,000 clones, approximately 82% seen once. Sequencing was carried out using peripheral blood. The source of these receptors is a man aged 45-60 years with active or convalescent COVID-19. The CDR3 runs from the conserved cysteine through the conserved F or W. A D gene is named only where the DNA matches it firmly. Only part of the rows carry a size: once, few, many, or a class if the clone is expanded.

J: TRBJ1-2; D: TRBD1; size: -; V: TRBV6-2/TRBV6-3; CDR3: CASSRTGRIGYTF; DNA: TGTGCCAGCAGCCGGACAGGGCGGATTGGCTACACCTTC
J: TRBJ2-5; D: TRBD1; size: -; V: TRBV7-2; CDR3: CASSRDREQETQYF; DNA: TGTGCCAGCAGCCGGGACAGGGAACAAGAGACCCAGTACTTC
J: TRBJ2-2; D: TRBD1; size: -; V: TRBV9; CDR3: CASSEGTGVTGELFF; DNA: TGTGCCAGCAGCGAGGGGACAGGGGTTACCGGGGAGCTGTTTTTT
J: TRBJ1-2; D: -; size: -; V: TRBV28; CDR3: CASRPPHHNYGYTF; DNA: TGTGCCAGCAGACCCCCACACCATAACTATGGCTACACCTTC
J: TRBJ2-1; D: -; size: -; V: TRBV18; CDR3: CASSPPSGTYYNEQFF; DNA: TGTGCCAGCTCACCACCGTCAGGAACCTACTACAATGAGCAGTTCTTC
J: TRBJ2-3; D: -; size: -; V: TRBV24-1; CDR3: CATSDPQGLDTQYF; DNA: TGTGCCACCAGTGACCCGCAGGGTTTGGATACGCAGTATTTT
J: TRBJ2-1; D: TRBD2; size: once; V: TRBV18; CDR3: CASSGTSGDNEQFF; DNA: TGTGCCAGCTCAGGGACTAGCGGGGACAATGAGCAGTTCTTC
J: TRBJ1-1; D: -; size: -; V: TRBV10-2; CDR3: CASSGQENTEAFF; DNA: TGCGCCAGCAGTGGACAGGAGAACACTGAAGCTTTCTTT
J: TRBJ1-5; D: TRBD1; size: -; V: TRBV28; CDR3: CASTDGQGAQPQHF; DNA: TGTGCCAGCACCGACGGACAGGGGGCTCAGCCCCAGCATTTT
J: TRBJ1-2; D: -; size: -; V: TRBV4-3; CDR3: CASSQGGLNYGYTF; DNA: TGCGCCAGCAGCCAAGGGGGGCTTAACTATGGCTACACCTTC
J: TRBJ2-7; D: TRBD2; size: -; V: TRBV13; CDR3: CASSLSGGLNEQYF; DNA: TGTGCCAGCAGCTTATCGGGGGGACTAAACGAGCAGTACTTC
J: TRBJ1-1; D: TRBD1; size: -; V: TRBV5-4; CDR3: CASSLGDRDTEAFF; DNA: TGTGCCAGCAGCTTGGGGGACAGGGACACTGAAGCTTTCTTT
J: TRBJ2-1; D: TRBD2; size: few; V: TRBV3-1/TRBV3-2; CDR3: CASSHASGGAHNEQFF; DNA: TGTGCCAGCAGCCATGCTAGCGGGGGGGCCCACAATGAGCAGTTCTTC
J: TRBJ2-3; D: -; size: -; V: TRBV10-1; CDR3: CASSSGADGSPDTQYF; DNA: TGCGCCAGCAGCTCAGGGGCTGACGGAAGCCCAGATACGCAGTATTTT
J: TRBJ1-4; D: TRBD1; size: -; V: TRBV4-3; CDR3: CASSQETGTGGNGNEKLFF; DNA: TGCGCCAGCAGCCAGGAAACCGGGACAGGGGGTAACGGCAATGAAAAACTGTTTTTT
J: TRBJ2-7; D: -; size: -; V: TRBV5-1; CDR3: CASSSISASYEQYF; DNA: TGCGCCAGCAGCTCTATAAGCGCTTCCTACGAGCAGTACTTC
J: TRBJ2-7; D: -; size: -; V: TRBV19; CDR3: CASSRELGRAMGDEQYF; DNA: TGTGCCAGTAGCCGCGAGTTAGGACGGGCAATGGGAGACGAGCAGTACTTC
J: TRBJ2-1; D: -; size: -; V: TRBV15; CDR3: CATSRGQGIEQFF; DNA: TGTGCCACCAGCAGAGGTCAGGGAATTGAGCAGTTCTTC
J: TRBJ2-4; D: TRBD1; size: -; V: TRBV19; CDR3: CASSIGQGFNIQYF; DNA: TGTGCCAGTAGTATAGGACAGGGGTTTAACATTCAGTACTTC
J: TRBJ2-2; D: -; size: once; V: TRBV18; CDR3: CASSPSRRANTGELFF; DNA: TGTGCCAGCTCCCCCAGCAGGAGGGCCAACACCGGGGAGCTGTTTTTT
J: TRBJ1-2; D: -; size: -; V: TRBV7-8; CDR3: CASSLGLSGDYGYTF; DNA: TGTGCCAGCAGCTTAGGACTGTCGGGTGACTATGGCTACACCTTC
J: TRBJ1-2; D: TRBD1; size: -; V: TRBV6-5; CDR3: CASSYYSTGGYGYTF; DNA: TGTGCCAGCAGTTACTATTCGACAGGGGGCTATGGCTACACCTTC
J: TRBJ2-5; D: TRBD2; size: once; V: TRBV2; CDR3: CASRGGQAVYQETQYF; DNA: TGTGCCAGCCGCGGGGGGCAGGCTGTTTACCAAGAGACCCAGTACTTC
J: TRBJ1-1; D: TRBD1; size: -; V: TRBV6-1; CDR3: CASSGGQGPSLNTEAFF; DNA: TGTGCCAGCAGTGGGGGACAGGGGCCTTCTTTAAACACTGAAGCTTTCTTT
J: TRBJ2-2; D: -; size: -; V: TRBV5-1; CDR3: CASSLADSSNIPGELFF; DNA: TGCGCCAGCAGCTTGGCCGATTCGAGTAATATACCCGGGGAGCTGTTTTTT
J: TRBJ1-1; D: -; size: -; V: TRBV27; CDR3: CASRPQRNTEAFF; DNA: TGTGCCAGCAGACCTCAGCGGAACACTGAAGCTTTCTTT
J: TRBJ2-1; D: -; size: few; V: TRBV5-6; CDR3: CASRQTHSYNEQFF; DNA: TGTGCCAGCAGACAGACACACTCCTACAATGAGCAGTTCTTC
J: TRBJ2-5; D: -; size: -; V: TRBV4-2; CDR3: CASSQEFGTEETQYF; DNA: TGTGCCAGCAGCCAAGAATTCGGCACAGAAGAGACCCAGTACTTC
J: TRBJ1-5; D: -; size: -; V: TRBV5-6; CDR3: CASSLGQINQPQHF; DNA: TGTGCCAGCAGCTTGGGACAGATCAATCAGCCCCAGCATTTT
J: TRBJ1-5; D: -; size: once; V: TRBV6-5; CDR3: CASSFSESNQPQHF; DNA: TGTGCCAGCAGTTTTTCTGAGAGCAATCAGCCCCAGCATTTT
J: TRBJ2-6; D: -; size: -; V: TRBV5-1; CDR3: CASNPGSPSGANVLTF; DNA: TGCGCCAGCAATCCGGGATCCCCCTCTGGGGCCAACGTCCTGACTTTC
J: TRBJ1-4; D: -; size: -; V: TRBV27; CDR3: CASSPPGGFATNEKLFF; DNA: TGTGCCAGCAGTCCCCCGGGAGGGTTCGCAACTAATGAAAAACTGTTTTTT
J: TRBJ2-1; D: TRBD1; size: few; V: TRBV24-1; CDR3: CATSDPGQGANEQFF; DNA: TGTGCCACCAGTGACCCCGGACAGGGGGCGAATGAGCAGTTCTTC
J: TRBJ2-6; D: -; size: -; V: TRBV28; CDR3: CASSLGSSGANVLTF; DNA: TGTGCCAGCAGCCTTGGGAGCTCTGGGGCCAACGTCCTGACTTTC
J: TRBJ1-3; D: TRBD1; size: once; V: TRBV4-2; CDR3: CASSQDAQMGQAGRNTIYF; DNA: TGTGCCAGCAGCCAAGACGCCCAAATGGGACAGGCTGGGCGAAACACCATATATTTT
J: TRBJ2-5; D: -; size: few; V: TRBV5-1; CDR3: CASSFQDQETQYF; DNA: TGCGCCAGCAGCTTTCAGGACCAAGAGACCCAGTACTTC
J: TRBJ2-5; D: TRBD1; size: -; V: TRBV18; CDR3: CASSEDRAETQYF; DNA: TGTGCCAGCTCAGAGGACAGGGCGGAGACCCAGTACTTC
J: TRBJ2-1; D: TRBD1; size: few; V: TRBV19; CDR3: CASTTADRAKADEQFF; DNA: TGTGCCAGTACCACCGCCGACAGGGCGAAAGCAGATGAGCAGTTCTTC
J: TRBJ1-5; D: TRBD1; size: -; V: TRBV28; CDR3: CASSTQTGTGNQPQHF; DNA: TGTGCCAGCAGTACCCAGACAGGGACTGGCAATCAGCCCCAGCATTTT
J: TRBJ2-7; D: TRBD2; size: -; V: TRBV14; CDR3: CASSQGGGGTYEQYF; DNA: TGTGCCAGCAGCCAAGGGGGGGGAGGTACCTACGAGCAGTACTTC
J: TRBJ1-2; D: -; size: -; V: TRBV27; CDR3: CASSLGRGYGYTF; DNA: TGTGCCAGCAGTTTAGGCAGGGGATATGGCTACACCTTC
J: TRBJ2-7; D: TRBD1; size: -; V: TRBV11-2; CDR3: CASSSDRVYEQYF; DNA: TGTGCCAGCAGCTCCGACAGGGTCTACGAGCAGTACTTC
J: TRBJ1-6; D: -; size: -; V: TRBV28; CDR3: CASSPAGPRTPLHF; DNA: TGTGCCAGCAGCCCCGCAGGGCCGAGGACACCCCTCCACTTT
J: TRBJ2-5; D: TRBD2; size: -; V: TRBV18; CDR3: CASSPPGLAGVIETQYF; DNA: TGTGCCAGCTCACCACCGGGACTAGCGGGGGTCATAGAGACCCAGTACTTC
J: TRBJ1-1; D: TRBD1; size: -; V: TRBV18; CDR3: CASSSTGPTEAFF; DNA: TGTGCCAGCTCGTCGACAGGGCCCACTGAAGCTTTCTTT
J: TRBJ2-1; D: TRBD2; size: -; V: TRBV2; CDR3: CASRLGGSYNEQFF; DNA: TGTGCCAGCAGATTGGGGGGGTCCTACAATGAGCAGTTCTTC
J: TRBJ2-5; D: -; size: -; V: TRBV6-5; CDR3: CASSGTSLQETQYF; DNA: TGTGCCAGCAGCGGGACTTCGCTCCAAGAGACCCAGTACTTC
J: TRBJ2-5; D: -; size: once; V: TRBV6-1; CDR3: CASSEALGGGASGETQYF; DNA: TGTGCCAGCAGTGAAGCGCTAGGGGGGGGAGCATCAGGAGAGACCCAGTACTTC
J: TRBJ2-3; D: TRBD1; size: -; V: TRBV24-1; CDR3: CATSKPGGAGADTQYF; DNA: TGTGCCACCAGTAAACCAGGGGGCGCAGGTGCAGATACGCAGTATTTT
J: TRBJ2-2; D: TRBD1; size: -; V: TRBV18; CDR3: CASSPSGTGASGELFF; DNA: TGTGCCAGCTCACCATCCGGGACAGGGGCAAGCGGGGAGCTGTTTTTT
J: TRBJ1-1; D: -; size: -; V: TRBV28; CDR3: CASSPRGASNTEAFF; DNA: TGTGCCAGCAGTCCCCGGGGGGCATCGAACACTGAAGCTTTCTTT
J: TRBJ2-1; D: -; size: -; V: TRBV10-3; CDR3: CAISGTANEQFF; DNA: TGTGCCATCAGTGGGACAGCTAATGAGCAGTTCTTC
J: TRBJ2-6; D: TRBD2; size: -; V: TRBV28; CDR3: CASSPRGSGGAGANVLTF; DNA: TGTGCCAGCAGTCCCCGGGGTAGCGGGGGGGCTGGGGCCAACGTCCTGACTTTC
J: TRBJ1-3; D: -; size: few; V: TRBV4-3; CDR3: CASSQGGVGSGNTIYF; DNA: TGCGCCAGCAGCCAAGGGGGAGTGGGCTCTGGAAACACCATATATTTT
J: TRBJ1-5; D: -; size: -; V: TRBV2; CDR3: CASMGKAYSNQPQHF; DNA: TGTGCCAGCATGGGCAAGGCTTATAGCAATCAGCCCCAGCATTTT
J: TRBJ2-3; D: -; size: -; V: TRBV3-1/TRBV3-2; CDR3: CASSQDRLRGGGADTQYF; DNA: TGTGCCAGCAGCCAAGATCGGTTGAGGGGGGGCGGGGCAGATACGCAGTATTTT
J: TRBJ1-2; D: -; size: -; V: TRBV3-1/TRBV3-2; CDR3: CASSQATGREGYTF; DNA: TGTGCCAGCAGCCAAGCCACCGGGAGGGAAGGCTACACCTTC
J: TRBJ2-1; D: TRBD2; size: -; V: TRBV5-1; CDR3: CASSIGGNNEQFF; DNA: TGCGCCAGCAGCATCGGGGGGAACAATGAGCAGTTCTTC
J: TRBJ2-1; D: TRBD2; size: -; V: TRBV19; CDR3: CASTSGGRNEQFF; DNA: TGTGCCAGTACTAGCGGGGGTCGGAATGAGCAGTTCTTC
J: TRBJ2-5; D: -; size: few; V: TRBV5-1; CDR3: CASSLQGVVLQETQYF; DNA: TGCGCCAGCAGCCTACAGGGAGTGGTATTGCAAGAGACCCAGTACTTC